Detailed here is one T cell receptor beta chain. The antigen is undetermined. The data are from a study of graft-versus-host responses after intestinal transplantation. The ends were cut back, 5 bases at V and 5 bases at J, with 15 bases in the middle. The CDR3 contains 15 residues. Germline V gene lookup returns CDR1 SGHNT and CDR2 YENEEA. Only in-frame clones appear in the TCRdb table, and some are missing; sequencing was by immunoSEQ multiplex PCR. The sample contains about 90,000 clones, approximately 92% of which appear only once. The origin of this receptor is a human donor who was the organ donor for an intestinal transplant. The source material was unstimulated CD8+ T cells sorted from spleen or lymph node cells, sampled before transplant. The chain links TRBV11-3 to TRBJ1-4; D remains unclear. For the CDR3, the DNA is TGTGCCAGCAGCCAAATCCGGGAGGGAAATGAAAAACTGTTTTTT. It translates to CASSQIREGNEKLFF.